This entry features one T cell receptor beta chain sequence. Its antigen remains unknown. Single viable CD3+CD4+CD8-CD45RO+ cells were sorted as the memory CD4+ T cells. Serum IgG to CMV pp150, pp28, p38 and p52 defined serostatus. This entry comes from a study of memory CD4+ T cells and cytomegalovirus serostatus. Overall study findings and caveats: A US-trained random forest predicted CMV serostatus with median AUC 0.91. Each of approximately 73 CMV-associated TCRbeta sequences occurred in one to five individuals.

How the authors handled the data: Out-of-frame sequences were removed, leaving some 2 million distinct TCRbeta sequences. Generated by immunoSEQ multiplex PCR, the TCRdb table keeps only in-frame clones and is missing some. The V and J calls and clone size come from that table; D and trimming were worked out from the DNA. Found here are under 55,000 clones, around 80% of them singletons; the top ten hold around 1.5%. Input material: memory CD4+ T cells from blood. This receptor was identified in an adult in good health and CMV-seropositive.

CDR3 loop: CASKPRDRAPSAQYF. Written as DNA, the CDR3 is TGTGCCAGTAAGCCCCGGGACAGGGCCCCGAGTGCCCAGTACTTC. The chain links TRBV19 to TRBJ2-5, with 9 bases identical to TRBD1. The V and J ends lost 7 bases and 9 bases, in that order; junction bases with no gene match: 15. The CDR3 is 15 residues long. From germline, CDR1 is LNHDA and CDR2 SQIVND (reference sequence).